The rows below give T cell receptor beta chains drawn from one sample of a study of blood T cell repertoires in COVID-19. Clones were sequenced by immunoSEQ multiplex PCR, and TCRdb holds only the in-frame ones, with some missing. The table has about 91,000 clones, around 90% seen once. The sequencing sample was made of peripheral blood. The receptors originated from a woman between 70 and 85 years old with acute or convalescent COVID-19. Both conserved end residues are part of each CDR3. The D gene is left open where the match is weak. The size of a clone is reported for some rows only, either as once, few or many, or as a class for expanded clones.

j_call d_call clone_size v_call cdr3_nt cdr3_aa
TRBJ1-2 - - TRBV10-3 TGTGCCATCAGTGTCTTGGGGTCGGGGGATCCTGGCTACACCTTC CAISVLGSGDPGYTF
TRBJ1-2 TRBD1 once TRBV6-5 TGTGCCAGCAGTTACCAAGGACAGGGTGGGGTTGGCTACACCTTC CASSYQGQGGVGYTF
TRBJ1-5 - - TRBV6-5 TGTGCCAGCAGGGAGGAGGGCGGCAATCAGCCCCAGCATTTT CASREEGGNQPQHF
TRBJ2-2 TRBD2 - TRBV7-3 TGTGCCAGCAGCCTACGGGGACTAGCGGGAGGAGAGGGGGAGCTGTTTTTT CASSLRGLAGGEGELFF
TRBJ2-1 - - TRBV11-1 TGTGCCAGCACCCTCTCTAGACTTGGAGCGAATGAGCAGTTCTTC CASTLSRLGANEQFF
TRBJ2-2 TRBD1 - TRBV6-1 TGTGCCAGCAGTGAGCAACCGGGACAGGGGGCCGGGGAGCTGTTTTTT CASSEQPGQGAGELFF
TRBJ2-1 - few TRBV3-1/TRBV3-2 TGTGCCAGCAGCCAAGCCGGGACTTTGGGTTACAATGAGCAGTTCTTC CASSQAGTLGYNEQFF
TRBJ2-7 - - TRBV24-1 TGTGCCACCAGTGATTTCAAAGGGGGCGAGCAGTACTTC CATSDFKGGEQYF
TRBJ1-1 - - TRBV29-1 TGCAGCGTTGTGGGAGGGGTCACTGAAGCTTTCTTT CSVVGGVTEAFF
TRBJ2-7 - - TRBV3-1/TRBV3-2 TGTGCCAGCAGCCACTTTACTAGGGACTACGAGCAGTACTTC CASSHFTRDYEQYF
TRBJ1-1 TRBD1 - TRBV15 TGTGCCACCAGCGCCTATGGACAGGGGAACACTGAAGCTTTCTTT CATSAYGQGNTEAFF
TRBJ1-2 TRBD1 - TRBV7-9 TGTGCCAGCAGCTACGGACAGGGAGGTAGCTATGGCTACACCTTC CASSYGQGGSYGYTF
TRBJ2-3 TRBD2 - TRBV19 TGTGCCAGTAGTGCCACTCCGGGACTAGCGGGGGACGCTAGCACAGATACGCAGTATTTT CASSATPGLAGDASTDTQYF
TRBJ2-5 TRBD2 once TRBV29-1 TGCAGCGTTGACGCTAGCGGCCAATATGGGACCCAGTACTTC CSVDASGQYGTQYF
TRBJ2-1 - - TRBV5-1 TGCGCCAGCAGCTTCACAGAGAGCTCCTACAATGAGCAGTTCTTC CASSFTESSYNEQFF
TRBJ2-3 TRBD1 - TRBV18 TGTGCCAGCTCACCACCGAAGGGGGCCCGGGATACGCAGTATTTT CASSPPKGARDTQYF
TRBJ2-1 TRBD2 - TRBV9 TGTGCCAGCAACCCTACTAGCGGGAGGGCCAATGAGCAGTTCTTC CASNPTSGRANEQFF
TRBJ2-7 - - TRBV7-9 TGTGCCAGCAGCTTCCTACAGGGAGTCTCCTACGAGCAGTACTTC CASSFLQGVSYEQYF
TRBJ2-2 TRBD2 - TRBV7-3 TGTGCCAGCAGCTTAGGCGGCCCTCAGCGGGGCACCGGGGAGCTGTTTTTT CASSLGGPQRGTGELFF
TRBJ2-1 - once TRBV5-1 TGCGCCAGCAGCTTGGGCGGCCAGAACAATGAGCAGTTCTTC CASSLGGQNNEQFF
TRBJ2-1 TRBD2 - TRBV9 TGTGCCAGCAGCTCGATTAGCGGGGGGGTTGAGCAGTTCTTC CASSSISGGVEQFF
TRBJ1-5 TRBD1 - TRBV19 TGTGCCAGTAGTACCCCACTGGGCTGGGACAGGGCCCCCCATCAGCCCCAGCATTTT CASSTPLGWDRAPHQPQHF
TRBJ2-1 - - TRBV3-1/TRBV3-2 TGTGCCAGCAGCCAAGAACGGGGGACAGAATACAATGAGCAGTTCTTC CASSQERGTEYNEQFF
TRBJ1-2 - - TRBV5-4 TGTGCCAGCAGCTCAATAGGGAGCTATGGCTACACCTTC CASSSIGSYGYTF
TRBJ2-2 TRBD1 few TRBV6-5 TGTGCCAGCAGCAAACAGGGGCCGAACACCGGGGAGCTGTTTTTT CASSKQGPNTGELFF
TRBJ2-2 - - TRBV15 TGTGCCACCAGTACCTCCGGTGGGGGCTACACCGGGGAGCTGTTTTTT CATSTSGGGYTGELFF
TRBJ1-2 TRBD1 - TRBV7-9 TGTGCCAGCAGCTTAGCAGCGGGGACAGGTGCCGGCTACACCTTC CASSLAAGTGAGYTF
TRBJ1-1 - - TRBV6-5 TGTGCCAGTGGACAGCAACAAGGGAACACTGAAGCTTTCTTT CASGQQQGNTEAFF
TRBJ1-4 - - TRBV18 TGTGCCAGCTCACCCGGTTGGGGCAGGGAAAAACTGTTTTTT CASSPGWGREKLFF
TRBJ2-1 TRBD2 - TRBV6-1 TGTGCCAGCAGTGAAGCGGGCCCCGGACTAGCGGGGGGCAATGAGCAGTTCTTC CASSEAGPGLAGGNEQFF
TRBJ2-5 TRBD2 - TRBV5-1 TGCGCCAGCAGCTTGGGAGCGGGAGGAGGAGAGACCCAGTACTTC CASSLGAGGGETQYF
TRBJ2-7 TRBD1 - TRBV3-1/TRBV3-2 TGTGCCAGCAGCCGAACGGGACAGGGCACCGAGCAGTACTTC CASSRTGQGTEQYF
TRBJ2-7 - - TRBV3-1/TRBV3-2 TGTGCCAGCAGCCAAACAGGAGCTCCTACCTACGAGCAGTACTTC CASSQTGAPTYEQYF
TRBJ2-3 TRBD2 - TRBV12-5 TGTGCTAGTGGAGCTAGCGGGACGCCCTATACGCAGTATTTT CASGASGTPYTQYF
TRBJ2-7 - - TRBV5-1 TGCGCCAGCAGCTCAGGGTTGCCCTACGAGCAGTACTTC CASSSGLPYEQYF
TRBJ1-5 - - TRBV5-6 TGTGCCAGCAGCTTAGGGGGAAGCAATCAGCCCCAGCATTTT CASSLGGSNQPQHF
TRBJ2-3 - - TRBV4-1 TGCGCCAGCAGCCAAGACAGGCTTTCCACAGATACGCAGTATTTT CASSQDRLSTDTQYF
TRBJ1-2 - - TRBV14 TGTGCCAGCAGCAACCGAGACAGGACCGTCTATGGCTACACCTTC CASSNRDRTVYGYTF
TRBJ1-5 - - TRBV7-6 TGTGCCAGCAGCTATGGGACACCCAATAGCAATCAGCCCCAGCATTTT CASSYGTPNSNQPQHF
TRBJ2-7 TRBD2 - TRBV9 TGTGCCAGCAGCCCTTTAGCGGGAGACCTCTACGAGCAGTACTTC CASSPLAGDLYEQYF